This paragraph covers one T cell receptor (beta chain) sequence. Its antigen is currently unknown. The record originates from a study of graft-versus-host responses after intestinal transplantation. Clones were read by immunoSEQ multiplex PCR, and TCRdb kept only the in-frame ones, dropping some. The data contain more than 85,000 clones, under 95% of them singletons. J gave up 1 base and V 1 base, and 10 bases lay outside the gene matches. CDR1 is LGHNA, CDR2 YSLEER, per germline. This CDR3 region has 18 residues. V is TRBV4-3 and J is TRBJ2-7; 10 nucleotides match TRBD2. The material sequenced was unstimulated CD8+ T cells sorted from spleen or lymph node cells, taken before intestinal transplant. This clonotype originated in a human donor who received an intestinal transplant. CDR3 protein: CASSQVASGGQASYEQYF. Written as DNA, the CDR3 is TGCGCCAGCAGCCAAGTTGCTAGCGGGGGTCAGGCATCCTACGAGCAGTACTTC.